Presented here are 23 T cell receptor beta chains from one specimen sequenced in a study of T cell responses to AZD1222 COVID-19 vaccine. Sequencing was performed with immunoSEQ multiplex PCR; in TCRdb, only in-frame clones are kept and a portion is missing. This sample has fewer than 130,000 clones, with around nine tenths found just once. Sequenced here: peripheral blood, sampled 28 days after the second AZD1222 dose. The source of these receptors is an adult who received the AZD1222 COVID-19 vaccine.

This rearrangement joins TRBV13 to TRBJ2-7, with TRBD2 matching over 15 bases. The CDR3 is 18 amino acids. Germline values: CDR1 PRHDT, CDR2 FYEKMQ (reference sequence). The J segment lost 2 bases and the V segment lost 0 bases, leaving 5 bases of the junction unmatched. CDR3 region: CASSLGPGLAGGTYEQYF. DNA of the CDR3: TGTGCCAGCAGCTTAGGCCCGGGACTAGCGGGGGGAACCTACGAGCAGTACTTC.

V gene TRBV5-4 combines with J gene TRBJ1-6; 7 nucleotides line up with TRBD1. This CDR3 region has 14 residues. Germline loops: CDR1 SGHNT, CDR2 YYREEE (reference sequence). After removal of 5 bases from V and 6 bases from J, the junction contained 5 bases not matched to a gene. For the CDR3, the DNA is TGTGCCAGCAGGCAGGGACAGACTAATTCACCCCTCCACTTT. Its translation is CASRQGQTNSPLHF.

V usage is TRBV19 and J usage is TRBJ1-1, with D perhaps TRBD1 (5 bases). Between the trimmed V and J ends, which lost 5 bases and 3 bases, there was a span of 10 bases. From germline, CDR1 is LNHDA and CDR2 SQIVND (reference sequence). CDR3 length: 13 residues. The CDR3 region is CASSSGEHTEAFF. CDR3 bases: TGTGCCAGTAGTTCGGGGGAGCACACTGAAGCTTTCTTT.

This chain links TRBV3-1 (or the pseudogene TRBV3-2) with TRBJ2-5; the D gene is possibly TRBD1 (6 bases). The CDR3 sequence is 15 residues long. Germline lookup yields CDR1 LGHDT and CDR2 YNNKEL (reference sequence). Trimming left V 4 bases short and J 6 bases short, with 18 bases between. The CDR3, as DNA: TGTGCCAGCAGCCGAGGGACACTAGACTTTAAGACCCAGTACTTC. Its translation is CASSRGTLDFKTQYF.

V and J are TRBV6-5 and TRBJ2-2, with 8 bases that match TRBD2. V lost 4 bases to trimming and J lost 5 bases; unmatched junction nucleotides: 6. CDR3 length equals 15 residues. Per the germline V gene, CDR1 is MNHEY and CDR2 is SVGAGI. CDR3 DNA: TGTGCCAGCAGTTCGCCAGCGGGGGTTACCGGGGAGCTGTTTTTT. Protein sequence: CASSSPAGVTGELFF.

The chain uses TRBV7-3 and TRBJ1-1; no clear D. Germline assignment: CDR1 SGHTA and CDR2 FQGTGA. The V gene lost 4 bases and the J gene lost 8 bases, with 14 bases spanning the gap. The CDR3 consists of 13 residues. In DNA, the CDR3 is TGTGCCAGCAGCTCTAACCGAAGGGCAGAAGCTTTCTTT. Amino acid sequence: CASSSNRRAEAFF. Combining the CDR3 with reference TRBV7-3 and TRBJ1-1 gives the whole variable domain GAGVSQTPSNKVTEKGKYVELRCDPISGHTALYWYRQSLGQGPEFLIYFQGTGAADDSGLPNDRFFAVRPEGSVSTLKIQRTERGDSAVYLCASSSNRRAEAFFGQGTRLTVV.

In this sample, this clone turned up once. Other DNA sequences in the sample encode the same CDR3. The chain uses TRBV9 and TRBJ1-3, with TRBD1 matching over 7 bases. CDR1 and CDR2 (germline): SGDLS, YYNGEE. J was trimmed by 2 bases and V by 0 bases; bases with no gene match: 2. This CDR3 is 15 amino acids long. In nucleotides, the CDR3 is TGTGCCAGCAGCGTAGGTGGGACAGCTGGAAACACCATATATTTT. Protein: CASSVGGTAGNTIYF. The whole variable domain, remainder taken from reference TRBV9 and TRBJ1-3, is DSGVTQTPKHLITATGQRVTLRCSPRSGDLSVYWYQQSLDQGLQFLIQYYNGEERAKGNILERFSAQQFPDLHSELNLSSLELGDSALYFCASSVGGTAGNTIYFGEGSWLTVV.

CDR3 residues: CATSRDSGNTIYF. The CDR3 DNA reads TGTGCCACCAGCAGAGACTCTGGAAACACCATATATTTT. This rearrangement joins TRBV15 to TRBJ1-3; no clear D gene. From germline, CDR1 is LNHNV and CDR2 YYDKDF (reference sequence). The germline V and J ends were trimmed by 0 bases and 0 bases, with 0 bases remaining between them. This CDR3 contains 13 residues.

This clone was counted between two and nine times. This sequence joins TRBV3-1 (or the pseudogene TRBV3-2) and TRBJ1-5, with 7 nucleotides matching TRBD1. Germline V gene sequence: CDR1 LGHDT, CDR2 YNNKEL (reference sequence). Trimming at V came to 1 base and at J to 2 bases, leaving 5 bases not matched to a gene. The CDR3 extends over 16 amino acids. The CDR3: CASSQGPGTGNQPQHF. CDR3 nucleotides: TGTGCCAGCAGCCAAGGACCCGGGACAGGCAATCAGCCCCAGCATTTT.

The chain has TRBV10-1 and TRBJ1-1; TRBD1 is a possible D gene (5 bases). V was pared by 6 bases and J by 5 bases, with 19 bases between. This CDR3 region has 15 residues. Germline lookup yields CDR1 WNHNN and CDR2 SYGVQD (reference sequence). CDR3 DNA sequence: TGCGCCAGCAGCGCCTTAGGAGCAGGGAAGACTGAAGCTTTCTTT. This sequence encodes CASSALGAGKTEAFF.

The chain is built from TRBV6-5 and TRBJ2-5, with a possible D match to TRBD1 (5 bases). This CDR3 has 14 residues. CDR1 is MNHEY, CDR2 SVGAGI, per germline. Trimming took off 8 bases at V and 2 bases at J, with 15 bases between the two ends. CDR3 nucleotides: TGTGCCAGCCTAGGCCAGGGTGCACAAGAGACCCAGTACTTC. Translated, it gives CASLGQGAQETQYF.

This chain uses TRBV3-1 (or the pseudogene TRBV3-2) with TRBJ1-2; the match to TRBD1 covers 8 bases. Germline trimming cut 5 bases from V and 8 bases from J; bases unmatched to any gene: 7. This CDR3 has 13 residues. CDR1 and CDR2 from the germline V gene are LGHDT and YNNKEL (reference sequence). CDR3 coding DNA: TGTGCCAGCAGCTTCGACAGGGGCAGGGGCTACACCTTC. This sequence encodes CASSFDRGRGYTF.

The count of this clone is one. Here the CDR3 DNA reads TGTGCCAGCAGCTTAGCGGGCTCCAAAGGGAGCTACACCTTC. Translated, it gives CASSLAGSKGSYTF. The V gene is TRBV11-1, the J gene TRBJ1-2; D is unclear. The germline V gene encodes CDR1 SGHAT and CDR2 FQDESV (reference sequence). The CDR3 totals 14 residues. Trimming removed 0 bases at V and 9 bases at J, with 14 bases between.

The chain employs TRBV11-2 and TRBJ2-2, with D unresolved. V was trimmed by 1 base and J by 0 bases, leaving 3 bases between them. This CDR3 is 14 amino acids long. Germline V CDR1 and CDR2: SGHAT, FQNNGV. Here the CDR3 reads CASSLGSNTGELFF. CDR3 DNA: TGTGCCAGCAGCTTAGGGTCGAACACCGGGGAGCTGTTTTTT.

The CDR3 nucleotides are TGTGCCAGCAGTACGCCTAGCGGGAAACGCGAGCAGTACTTC. Translated, it gives CASSTPSGKREQYF. The chain has TRBV28 and TRBJ2-7, with 9 bases that match TRBD2. Trimming cost V 5 bases and J 6 bases; bases outside gene matches: 8. The germline gives CDR1 MDHEN, CDR2 SYDVKM. The CDR3 runs to 14 residues.

About this clone itself: One junction end disagrees with the germline gene, perhaps due to a read error. The rearrangement links TRBV7-9 to TRBJ2-7; the D gene could be TRBD1 or TRBD2 (5 bases each). This CDR3 comprises 17 residues. CDR1 is SEHNR, CDR2 FQNEAQ, per germline (reference sequence). The CDR3 spells CASSLDGSGTRSSEQYF. Here the CDR3 DNA reads TGTGCCAGCAGCTTAGATGGGTCCGGGACCAGGTCCTCCGAGCAGTACTTC. The full variable domain, its missing parts supplied by reference TRBV7-9 and TRBJ2-7, is DTGVSQNPRHKITKRGQNVTFRCDPISEHNRLYWYRQTLGQGPEFLTYFQNEAQLEKSRLLSDRFSAERPKGSFSTLEIQRTEQGDSAMYLCASSLDGSGTRSSEQYFGPGTRLTVT.

The chain is built from TRBV5-1 and TRBJ2-1, with TRBD2 matching over 8 bases. This CDR3 comprises 15 residues. V shed 0 bases and J 7 bases; nucleotides not matched to a gene: 6. From germline, CDR1 is SGHRS and CDR2 YFSETQ. CDR3 amino acids: CASSLVPAGDNEQFF. CDR3 sequence (DNA): TGCGCCAGCAGCTTGGTTCCAGCGGGAGATAATGAGCAGTTCTTC.

On this clone itself: The junction does not match germline at one end; this may be a read error. The chain combines TRBV18 with TRBJ2-1; D may correspond to TRBD1 or TRBD2 (5 bases each). This CDR3 is 15 amino acids long. The germline CDR1 and CDR2 sequences are KGHSH and LQKENI. The CDR3 DNA reads TGTACCAGCCGCCTGGCAGGGACCTCCTACAATGAGCAGTTCTTC. Its protein is CTSRLAGTSYNEQFF.

This chain links TRBV5-5 with TRBJ1-2; D not resolved. From germline, CDR1 is SGHKS and CDR2 YYEKEE (reference sequence). The CDR3 extends over 13 amino acids. Trimming pared 0 bases from V and 3 bases from J, leaving 6 bases between. The CDR3 region is CASSLAPHYGYTF. CDR3 DNA: TGTGCCAGCAGCTTGGCCCCACACTATGGCTACACCTTC. Looking up the rest from reference TRBV5-5 and TRBJ1-2 gives the full variable domain: DAGVTQSPTHLIKTRGQQVTLRCSPISGHKSVSWYQQVLGQGPQFIFQYYEKEERGRGNFPDRFSARQFPNYSSELNVNALLLGDSALYLCASSLAPHYGYTFGSGTRLTVV.

The V and J genes are TRBV6-5 and TRBJ1-1, with TRBD1 as a possible D gene (6 bases). Germline V CDR1 and CDR2: MNHEY, SVGAGI. V gave up 6 bases and J gave up 6 bases, with 14 bases separating them. This CDR3 has 13 amino acids. CDR3 nucleotide sequence: TGTGCCAGCAGGATAACAGGGTCCCCTGAAGCTTTCTTT. It is translated as CASRITGSPEAFF.

This clone showed up just once. The genes are TRBV29-1 and TRBJ2-1; 9 nucleotides align to TRBD2. Germline-derived CDR1 and CDR2 are SQVTM and ANQGSEA. V lost 6 bases and J lost 5; bases outside the gene matches: 8. This CDR3 contains 14 residues. This CDR3 is CSVDLAGRDNEQFF. The CDR3 nucleotides are TGCAGCGTGGATCTAGCGGGAAGAGACAATGAGCAGTTCTTC.

The chain combines TRBV6-1 with TRBJ2-7, with D perhaps TRBD1 (5 bases). Deletions cut 2 bases from V and 2 bases from J, with 10 bases between. The CDR3 extends over 14 amino acids. The germline gives CDR1 MNHNS, CDR2 SASEGT. CDR3 region: CASSERQGTYEQYF. CDR3 DNA: TGTGCCAGCAGTGAACGGCAGGGTACCTACGAGCAGTACTTC.

The chain joins TRBV19 to TRBJ1-2; 7 bases agree with TRBD1. Germline trimming cut 7 bases from V and 3 bases from J; bases unmatched to any gene: 5. The CDR3 runs to 13 residues. Germline lookup yields CDR1 LNHDA and CDR2 SQIVND (reference sequence). The CDR3 nucleotides are TGTGCCAGTACAGAGGACAGGTACTATGGCTACACCTTC. Its protein product is CASTEDRYYGYTF.